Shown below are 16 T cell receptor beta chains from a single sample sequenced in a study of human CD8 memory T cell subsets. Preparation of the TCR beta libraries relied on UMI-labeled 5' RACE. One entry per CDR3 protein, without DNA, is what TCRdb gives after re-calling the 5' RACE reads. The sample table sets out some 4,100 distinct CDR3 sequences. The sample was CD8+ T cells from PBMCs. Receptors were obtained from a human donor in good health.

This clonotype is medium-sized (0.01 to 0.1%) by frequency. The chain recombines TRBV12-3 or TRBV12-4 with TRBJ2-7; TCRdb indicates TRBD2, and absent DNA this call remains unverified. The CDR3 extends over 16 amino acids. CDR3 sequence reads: CASSKPPGLSSYEQYF.

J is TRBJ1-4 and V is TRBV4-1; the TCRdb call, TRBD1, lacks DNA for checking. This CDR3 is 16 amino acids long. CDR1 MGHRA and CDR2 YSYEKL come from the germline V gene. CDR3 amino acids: CASSQDPGTGAEKLFF.

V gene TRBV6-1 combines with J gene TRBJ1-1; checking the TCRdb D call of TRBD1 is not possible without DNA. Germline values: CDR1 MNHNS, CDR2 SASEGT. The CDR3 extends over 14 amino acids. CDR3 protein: CASSNTGEYTEAFF.

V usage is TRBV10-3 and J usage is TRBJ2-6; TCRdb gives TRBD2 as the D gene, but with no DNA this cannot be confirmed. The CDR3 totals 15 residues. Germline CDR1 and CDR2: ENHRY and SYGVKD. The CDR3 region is CAITEGEAGANVLTF.

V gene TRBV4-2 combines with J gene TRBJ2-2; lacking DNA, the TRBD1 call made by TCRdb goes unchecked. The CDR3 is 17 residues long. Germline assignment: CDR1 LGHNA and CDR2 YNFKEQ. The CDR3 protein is CASSQWTGAYNTGELFF.

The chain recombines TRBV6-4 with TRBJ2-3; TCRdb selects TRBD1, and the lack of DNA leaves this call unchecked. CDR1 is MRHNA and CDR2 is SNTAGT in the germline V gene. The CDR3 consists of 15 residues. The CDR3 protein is CASSASSGGTDTQYF.

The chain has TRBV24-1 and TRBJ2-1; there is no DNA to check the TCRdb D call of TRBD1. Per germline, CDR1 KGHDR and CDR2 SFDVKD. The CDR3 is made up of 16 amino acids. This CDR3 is CATSDSQGIYHNEQFF.

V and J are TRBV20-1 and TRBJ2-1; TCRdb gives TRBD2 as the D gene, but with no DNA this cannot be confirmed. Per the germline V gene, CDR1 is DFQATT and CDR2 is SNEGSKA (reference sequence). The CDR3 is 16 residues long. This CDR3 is CSALGTSGKMMNEQFF.

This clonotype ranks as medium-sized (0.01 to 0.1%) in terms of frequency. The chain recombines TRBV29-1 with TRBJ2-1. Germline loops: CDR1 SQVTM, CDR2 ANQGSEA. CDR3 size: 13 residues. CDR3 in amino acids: CSVGSADYNEQFF.

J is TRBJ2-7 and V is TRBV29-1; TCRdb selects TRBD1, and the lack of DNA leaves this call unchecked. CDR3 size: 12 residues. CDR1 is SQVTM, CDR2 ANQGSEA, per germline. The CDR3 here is CSVEATGFEQYF.

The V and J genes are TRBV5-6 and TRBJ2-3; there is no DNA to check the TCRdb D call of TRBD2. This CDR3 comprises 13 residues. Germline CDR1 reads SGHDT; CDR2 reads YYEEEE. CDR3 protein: CASSGPRTDTQYF.

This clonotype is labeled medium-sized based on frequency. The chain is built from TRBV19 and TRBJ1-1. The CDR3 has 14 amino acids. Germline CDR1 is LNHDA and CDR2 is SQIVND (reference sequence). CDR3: CASTPADLNTEAFF.

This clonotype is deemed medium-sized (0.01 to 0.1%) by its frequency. CDR3 in amino acids: CASRTGSSYEQYF. The chain uses TRBV28 and TRBJ2-7. Germline lookup yields CDR1 MDHEN and CDR2 SYDVKM. This CDR3 has 13 amino acids.

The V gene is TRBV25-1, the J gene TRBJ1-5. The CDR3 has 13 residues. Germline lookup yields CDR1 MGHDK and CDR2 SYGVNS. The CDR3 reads CASSGWANQPQHF.

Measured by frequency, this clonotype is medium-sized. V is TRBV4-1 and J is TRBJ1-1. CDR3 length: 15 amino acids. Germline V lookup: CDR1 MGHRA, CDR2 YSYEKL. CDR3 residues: CASSHPDGVSSEAFF.

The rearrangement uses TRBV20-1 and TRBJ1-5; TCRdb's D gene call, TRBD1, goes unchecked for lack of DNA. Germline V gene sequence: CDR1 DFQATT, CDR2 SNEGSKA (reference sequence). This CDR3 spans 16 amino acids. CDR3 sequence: CSARDYVEGAHQPQHF.